This record concerns one TCR beta chain sequence. This entry is derived from a study of identical twins. The CDR3 spans 15 residues. Trimming stripped 0 bases from V and 0 bases from J, with 6 bases between. Germline CDR1 MNHNS, CDR2 SASEGT. TCRdb called the 5' RACE reads again in MiXCR, with one record for every CDR3 protein. The sample shows some 1,700,000 distinct CDR3 sequences, roughly a third of them seen only once. This sequence was found in a newborn girl in good health. The chain is built from TRBV6-1 and TRBJ1-5; the D is unclear. The specimen was cord blood. The CDR3 loop reads CASSEAGYSNQPQHF. The CDR3 nucleotides read TGTGCCAGCAGTGAAGCGGGGTATAGCAATCAGCCCCAGCATTTT.